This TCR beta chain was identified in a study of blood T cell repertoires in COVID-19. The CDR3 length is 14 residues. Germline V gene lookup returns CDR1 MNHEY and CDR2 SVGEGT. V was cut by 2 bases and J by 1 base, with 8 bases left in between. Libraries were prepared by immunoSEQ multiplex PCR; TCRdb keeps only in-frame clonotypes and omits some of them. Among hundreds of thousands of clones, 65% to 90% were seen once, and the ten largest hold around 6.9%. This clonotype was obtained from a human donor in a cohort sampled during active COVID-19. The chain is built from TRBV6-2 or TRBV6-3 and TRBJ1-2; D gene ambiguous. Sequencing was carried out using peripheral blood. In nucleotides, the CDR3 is TGTGCCAGCAGTTACCCACAGCTTAACTATGGCTACACCTTC. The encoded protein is CASSYPQLNYGYTF.